The next 9 T cell receptor beta chains were all read from a single sample in a study of CD8+ T cells in alopecia areata. Described treatment: oral pan-JAK inhibitor, 5-10 mg twice daily. Sequencing relied on a cDNA template that was reverse transcribed from extracted RNA. Generated by immunoSEQ multiplex PCR, the TCRdb table keeps only in-frame clones and is missing some. The profile shows about 280,000 clones, over 45% of them singletons. Material: CD4+ T cells sorted from blood, obtained at week 24, from a patient treated with tofacitinib. These receptors originate from a human donor with alopecia areata.

The rearrangement joins TRBV4-1 to TRBJ1-5; D remains ambiguous. V lost 0 bases, J lost 6 bases, and 6 bases lay in between. Germline loops: CDR1 MGHRA, CDR2 YSYEKL. The CDR3 runs to 13 residues. The CDR3 DNA follows: TGCGCCAGCAGCCAAGATCAAAGTCAGCCCCAGCATTTT. Translating it yields CASSQDQSQPQHF.

This clone was observed a few times. The V call is TRBV6-5, the J call TRBJ1-5; 7 bases line up with TRBD1. The V and J ends lost 6 bases and 5 bases, in that order; junction bases with no gene match: 4. Per germline, CDR1 MNHEY and CDR2 SVGAGI. The CDR3 runs to 13 residues. The CDR3 here is CASRDRIDQPQHF. CDR3 nucleotides: TGTGCCAGCAGGGACAGGATCGATCAGCCCCAGCATTTT.

The CDR3 sequence is CASSANSARGYTF. CDR3 coding DNA: TGTGCCAGCAGTGCGAACAGCGCGAGGGGCTACACCTTC. This sequence joins TRBV27 and TRBJ1-2; D remains ambiguous. The germline V gene encodes CDR1 MNHEY and CDR2 SMNVEV (reference sequence). This CDR3 has 13 residues. Trimming removed 5 bases from V and 8 bases from J, with 15 bases in between.

The J gene is TRBJ1-6, the V gene TRBV5-1; D not resolved. V lost 4 bases to trimming and J lost 5 bases, with 13 bases between them. This CDR3 spans 15 amino acids. Per the germline V gene, CDR1 is SGHRS and CDR2 is YFSETQ. DNA for the CDR3: TGCGCCAGCAGCAGGTCGGGGTTTGATAATTCACCCCTCCACTTT. It codes for CASSRSGFDNSPLHF.

V is TRBV30 and J is TRBJ2-1, with a tentative D call TRBD2 (6 bases). Trimming took off 5 bases at V and 2 bases at J, with 10 bases between the two ends. Germline lookup yields CDR1 GTSNPN and CDR2 SVGIG (reference sequence). The CDR3 has 13 amino acids. CDR3 sequence reads: CAWARGAYNEQFF. The CDR3 DNA reads TGTGCCTGGGCGCGGGGTGCCTACAATGAGCAGTTCTTC.

The V call is TRBV19, the J call TRBJ1-1; TRBD1 is a possible D gene (5 bases). Trimming stripped 7 bases from V and 1 base from J, with 10 bases between. The CDR3 covers 13 residues. CDR1 and CDR2 (germline): LNHDA, SQIVND (reference sequence). CDR3: CASKEQGNTEAFF. CDR3 sequence (DNA): TGTGCCAGTAAGGAGCAGGGGAACACTGAAGCTTTCTTT. Full variable domain (missing parts from reference TRBV19 and TRBJ1-1): DGGITQSPKYLFRKEGQNVTLSCEQNLNHDAMYWYRQDPGQGLRLIYYSQIVNDFQKGDIAEGYSVSREKKESFPLTVTSAQKNPTAFYLCASKEQGNTEAFFGQGTRLTVV.

This sequence joins TRBV27 and TRBJ2-7; D is undetermined. Trimming cost V 3 bases and J 6 bases, with 12 bases left between them. CDR1 and CDR2 (germline): MNHEY, SMNVEV (reference sequence). CDR3 length: 13 residues. CDR3: CASSFLDRGEQYF. The DNA for the CDR3 is TGTGCCAGCAGTTTCCTAGACCGAGGCGAGCAGTACTTC.

In the case of this clone: The sample carries other DNA sequences with the same CDR3. V is TRBV7-2 and J is TRBJ2-7; D is uncertain. The CDR3 covers 11 residues. Germline V gene lookup returns CDR1 SGHTA and CDR2 FQGNSA. V gave up 5 bases and J gave up 3 bases, with 5 bases separating them. The CDR3: CASSLDYEQYF. The CDR3 DNA reads TGTGCCAGCAGCCTGGACTACGAGCAGTACTTC.

The chain links TRBV5-6 to TRBJ2-3; 14 bases line up with TRBD2. The CDR3 totals 16 residues. Germline loops: CDR1 SGHDT, CDR2 YYEEEE. The V gene end was trimmed by 5 bases and the J gene end by 4 bases; junction bases not matched to a gene: 6. DNA for the CDR3: TGTGCCAGCAGTCCGGGGACTAGCGGGAGCGCAGATACGCAGTATTTT. Translating gives CASSPGTSGSADTQYF.